This entry features one T cell receptor beta chain sequence. What it binds is unknown. This record belongs to a study of CD8 T cells in ankylosing spondylitis. The V and J ends lost 6 bases and 4 bases, in that order; junction bases with no gene match: 14. The CDR3 totals 16 residues. The germline CDR1 and CDR2 sequences are MNHNS and SASEGT. One entry per CDR3 protein, called by TCRdb with MiXCR from the 5' RACE reads. The sample shows about 340,000 distinct CDR3 sequences, about 15% of them seen only once. Findings and caveats of the study: A TCR beta motif made of 7 to 9 highly homologous variants seemed typical of ankylosing spondylitis blood.

V is TRBV6-1 and J is TRBJ2-7; TRBD1 matches at 8 bases. This sequence originates from a male donor with ankylosing spondylitis or in good health (not recorded which). Sequencing used blood, either unsorted or a sorted T cell fraction (not recorded which). CDR3 nucleotides: TGTGCCAGCAGCCCCCGCCTCACAGGGGGGATGTACGAGCAGTACTTC. Translation: CASSPRLTGGMYEQYF.